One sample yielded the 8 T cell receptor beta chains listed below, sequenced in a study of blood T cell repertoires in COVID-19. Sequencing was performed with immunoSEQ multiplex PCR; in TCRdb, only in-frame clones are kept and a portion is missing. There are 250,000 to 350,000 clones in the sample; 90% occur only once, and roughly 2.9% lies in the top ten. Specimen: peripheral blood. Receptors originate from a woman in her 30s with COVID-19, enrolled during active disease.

CDR3 amino acids: CASSVLRDRQFF. In DNA, the CDR3 is TGTGCCAGCAGTGTACTCCGGGACAGGCAGTTCTTC. This rearrangement joins TRBV25-1 to TRBJ2-1, with 7 bases identical to TRBD1. The CDR3 loop spans 12 amino acids. V lost 4 bases and J lost 12; bases outside the gene matches: 6. Germline V gives CDR1 MGHDK, CDR2 SYGVNS.

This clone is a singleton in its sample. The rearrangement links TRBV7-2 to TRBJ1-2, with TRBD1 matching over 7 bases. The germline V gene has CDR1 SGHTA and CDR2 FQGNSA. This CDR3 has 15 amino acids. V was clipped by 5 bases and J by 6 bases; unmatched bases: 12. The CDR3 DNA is TGTGCCAGCAGCCTCCAAACAGGGGCAGAAAATGGCTACACCTTC. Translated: CASSLQTGAENGYTF.

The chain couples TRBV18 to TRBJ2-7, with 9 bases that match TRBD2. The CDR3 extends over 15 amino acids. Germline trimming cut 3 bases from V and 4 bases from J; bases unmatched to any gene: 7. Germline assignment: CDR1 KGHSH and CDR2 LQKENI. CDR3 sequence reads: CASSPQAGGKYEQYF. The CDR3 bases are TGTGCCAGCTCACCGCAAGCGGGAGGAAAGTACGAGCAGTACTTC.

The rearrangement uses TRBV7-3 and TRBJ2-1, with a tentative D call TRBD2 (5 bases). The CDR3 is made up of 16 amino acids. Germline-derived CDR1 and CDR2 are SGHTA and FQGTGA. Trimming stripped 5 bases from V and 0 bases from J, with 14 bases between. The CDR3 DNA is TGTGCCAGCAGCCCCTCCGGAGGCCTCTCCTACAATGAGCAGTTCTTC. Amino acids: CASSPSGGLSYNEQFF.

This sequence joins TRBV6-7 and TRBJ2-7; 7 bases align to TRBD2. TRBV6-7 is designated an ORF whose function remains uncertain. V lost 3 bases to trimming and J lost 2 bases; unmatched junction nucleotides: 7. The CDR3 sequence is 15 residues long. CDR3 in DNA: TGTGCCAGCAGTTATAGGATCGCGGGGGCCTACGAGCAGTACTTC. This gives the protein CASSYRIAGAYEQYF.

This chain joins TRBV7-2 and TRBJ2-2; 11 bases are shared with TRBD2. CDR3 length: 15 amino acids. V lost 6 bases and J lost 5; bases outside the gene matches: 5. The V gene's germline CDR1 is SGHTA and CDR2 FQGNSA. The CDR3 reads CASRTSSGRTGELFF. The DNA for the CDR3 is TGTGCCAGCAGAACGTCTAGCGGGAGGACCGGGGAGCTGTTTTTT.

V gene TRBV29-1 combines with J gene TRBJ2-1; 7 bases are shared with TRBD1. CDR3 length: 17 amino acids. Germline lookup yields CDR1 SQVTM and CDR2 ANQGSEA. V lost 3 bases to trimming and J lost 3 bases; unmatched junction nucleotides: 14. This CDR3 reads CSVDGTDNFGIYNEQFF. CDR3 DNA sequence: TGCAGCGTTGACGGGACAGACAATTTTGGGATCTACAATGAGCAGTTCTTC.

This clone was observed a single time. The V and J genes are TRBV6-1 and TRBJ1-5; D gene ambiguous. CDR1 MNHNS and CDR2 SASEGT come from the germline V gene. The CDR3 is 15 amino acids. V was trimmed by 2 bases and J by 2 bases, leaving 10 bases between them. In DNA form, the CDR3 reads TGTGCCAGCAGTGAAAAGAGTTCTGGCAATCAGCCCCAGCATTTT. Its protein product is CASSEKSSGNQPQHF.